This T cell receptor beta chain was observed in a study of beta chain features in type 1 diabetes. The study reverse transcribed the entire isolated RNA, so it sequenced expressed TCRB transcripts. The protocol was immunoSEQ multiplex PCR, while the TCRdb copy is restricted to in-frame clones and leaves out a portion. The sample lists more than 150,000 clones; less than 15% were seen once. The V gene end was trimmed by 5 bases and the J gene end by 8 bases; junction bases not matched to a gene: 7. Germline values: CDR1 LGHNA, CDR2 YSLEER. The CDR3 runs to 14 residues. The source material was central memory CD4+ T cells from blood. V and J are TRBV4-3 and TRBJ2-3; 10 nucleotides match TRBD1. The clonotype originates from a young woman in good health. CDR3 protein: CASSGQGGFGTQYF. CDR3 DNA: TGCGCCAGCAGCGGACAGGGGGGTTTCGGTACGCAGTATTTT.